This T cell receptor beta chain comes out of a study of cytomegalovirus exposure and HLA in healthy donors. Study-wide results and limits: Analyses of presence and absence presupposed an approximately uniform sequencing depth across donors. The investigators catalogued some 160 TCR beta chains as cytomegalovirus-associated.

Regarding this clone: Its antigen is not identified.

Germline V gene sequence: CDR1 SGHRS, CDR2 YFSETQ. The CDR3 is 15 amino acids. V shed 3 bases and J shed 6 bases, with 19 bases lying between them. PCR used 60 Vbeta primers and 13 Jbeta primers. Sequenced by immunoSEQ multiplex PCR; TCRdb stores in-frame clones only, minus some. The sample carries approximately 160,000 clones, over 70% recorded once. This sequence joins TRBV5-1 and TRBJ2-7, with D tentatively TRBD2 (6 bases). This receptor was identified in a male donor in good health and CMV-seropositive. Sequenced input: PBMCs. CDR3 DNA sequence: TGCGCCAGCAGCTGGGGGGTGGTTCGGGGAAGCGAGCAGTACTTC. Its protein product is CASSWGVVRGSEQYF.